A single sample gave rise to the 28 T cell receptor beta chains below, sequenced in a study of tumor-infiltrating lymphocytes in primary liver carcinoma (dated by TCRdb to the late 2010s). Blood RNA was extracted from unsorted whole blood using TRIzol reagent, and germline DNA was obtained with the DNeasy Blood & Tissue kit. The listed sequencing device is Illumina HiSeq 2500. Using a constant-region primer and ProtoScript II reverse transcriptase, TCRbeta-specific cDNA was reverse-transcribed from 500 to 650 ng total RNA. Construction of the TCRbeta libraries relied on three nested rounds of multiplex PCR, following a slightly modified ARM-PCR procedure. The first two PCR rounds used multiplex TRBV1-TRBV30 forward primers with a Cbeta reverse primer, each for 10 cycles. TCRdb applied fastp at Q25 and MiXCR to the public reads, then kept only in-frame beta chains. Duplicate CDR3 protein sequences are folded into a single record with the most common DNA and genes. This sample has about 200,000 distinct CDR3 sequences in its table, and almost 65% of those were observed once. Roughly 6.4% of the sample belongs to the ten largest clones.

The specimen sequenced was peripheral blood. The receptors originated from an older woman with primary liver carcinoma and hepatitis B virus infection.

About this clonotype: Compared with germline, one end of the junction differs, possibly owing to a read error. The chain recombines TRBV10-3 with TRBJ2-1; 7 positions match TRBD1. CDR1 is ENHRY and CDR2 is SYGVKD in the germline V gene. The CDR3 has 13 residues. CDR3 sequence (DNA): TGTGCCATCAGTACCCGACAGGGAAATGGGCAGTTCTTC. Translated, it gives CAISTRQGNGQFF.

The chain links TRBV5-1 to TRBJ1-2, with TRBD1 matching over 7 bases. V trimming: 0 bases; J trimming: 0 bases; junction bases outside the gene matches: 8. The CDR3 has 17 residues. Germline V gene sequence: CDR1 SGHRS, CDR2 YFSETQ. The DNA for the CDR3 is TGCGCCAGCAGCTTGGAAGCAGGGGGTTGGTCTAACTATGGCTACACCTTC. Protein product: CASSLEAGGWSNYGYTF.

The chain couples TRBV27 to TRBJ2-3; D is unresolved. The V end was cut by 0 bases, the J end by 3 bases, with 10 bases between. This CDR3 spans 15 amino acids. Germline V CDR1 and CDR2: MNHEY, SMNVEV (reference sequence). CDR3 amino acids: CASSLSLPRTDTQYF. In nucleotides, the CDR3 is TGTGCCAGCAGTTTATCGCTACCTAGGACAGATACGCAGTATTTT.

This clonotype has a count of ten or more. The chain has TRBV10-1 and TRBJ2-1; D perhaps matches TRBD2 (6 bases). The CDR3 spans 16 residues. CDR1 WNHNN and CDR2 SYGVQD come from the germline V gene (reference sequence). V lost 5 bases to trimming and J lost 0 bases, with 14 bases between them. CDR3 in DNA: TGCGCCAGCAGTCCCAGCGGGTCTAGCTCCTACAATGAGCAGTTCTTC. The encoded protein is CASSPSGSSSYNEQFF.

CDR3 sequence (DNA): TGTGCCAGCAGCCAAGATCGAAATTTACTTATCACTGAAGCTTTCTTT. This encodes CASSQDRNLLITEAFF. The J gene is TRBJ1-1, the V gene TRBV14; no clear D gene. The V gene lost 0 bases and the J gene lost 4 bases, with 15 bases spanning the gap. Germline CDR1 reads SGHDN; CDR2 reads FVKESK. The CDR3 extends over 16 amino acids.

This clonotype was counted only a few times. A much larger clone lies one base from this, so it may be a read error. J is TRBJ1-1 and V is TRBV6-5; unclear D gene. Trimming pared 5 bases from V and 3 bases from J, leaving 13 bases between. Germline CDR1 is MNHEY and CDR2 is SVGAGI. The CDR3 extends over 14 amino acids. The chain's CDR3 is CASSLGRLHTEAFF. Written as DNA, the CDR3 is TGTGCCAGCAGTCTCGGACGGTTGCACACTGAAGCTTTCTTT.

About this clonotype: Compared with germline, one end of the junction differs, possibly owing to a read error. The chain combines TRBV11-3 with TRBJ2-1; 7 bases are shared with TRBD2. The germline V gene encodes CDR1 SGHNT and CDR2 YENEEA. The CDR3 extends over 14 amino acids. The CDR3 here is CVSSSGLEPNEQFF. Written as DNA, the CDR3 is TGTGTCAGCAGCTCAGGACTAGAACCCAATGAGCAGTTCTTC.

This clonotype was counted ten times or more. The V gene is TRBV28, the J gene TRBJ2-3; 11 bases agree with TRBD2. Germline trimming cut 4 bases from V and 2 bases from J; bases unmatched to any gene: 14. The length of the CDR3 is 19 residues. CDR1 is MDHEN, CDR2 SYDVKM, per germline. CDR3 nucleotides: TGTGCCAGCAGTTATTCGGGACTAGCGGCCGGGGGCCTCACAGATACGCAGTATTTT. This sequence encodes CASSYSGLAAGGLTDTQYF.

This clonotype was recorded many times. J is TRBJ2-7 and V is TRBV6-6, with D hard to call. Germline V gene data show CDR1 as MNHNY and CDR2 as SVGAGI (reference sequence). Trimming shortened V by 2 bases and J by 5 bases, and 7 bases separated the two germline ends. This CDR3 is 12 amino acids long. CDR3 nucleotide sequence: TGTGCCAGCAGTTACCTGTCTGACGAGCAGTACTTC. Its translation: CASSYLSDEQYF.

This clonotype appeared a few times. The rearrangement uses TRBV28 and TRBJ2-4; D unclear. V shed 2 bases and J shed 4 bases, with 6 bases lying between them. The CDR3 is 13 amino acids. Germline assignment: CDR1 MDHEN and CDR2 SYDVKM. The CDR3 loop reads CASSLNRKNIQYF. CDR3 nucleotides: TGTGCCAGCAGTTTAAATAGAAAAAACATTCAGTACTTC. The entire variable domain, with the rest obtained from reference TRBV28 and TRBJ2-4, is as follows: DVKVTQSSRYLVKRTGEKVFLECVQDMDHENMFWYRQDPGLGLRLIYFSYDVKMKEKGDIPEGYSVSREKKERFSLILESASTNQTSMYLCASSLNRKNIQYFGAGTRLSVL.

The chain joins TRBV6-1 to TRBJ1-1, with unresolved D. V lost 7 bases and J lost 1, with 13 bases in between. CDR1 is MNHNS and CDR2 is SASEGT in the germline V gene. The CDR3 loop spans 14 amino acids. The CDR3 loop is CASTTYDTNTEAFF. The CDR3 region has the DNA TGTGCCAGCACCACCTACGACACGAACACTGAAGCTTTCTTT.

Of note for this clonotype: At one boundary the junction diverges from the germline segment, which might be a read error. The CDR3 is CASSQEKVAGGDTHYF. The CDR3 nucleotides are TGCGCCAGCAGCCAAGAGAAGGTAGCGGGAGGAGATACGCACTATTTT. The chain joins TRBV4-2 to TRBJ2-3; 10 bases fit TRBD2. Germline V gene data show CDR1 as LGHNA and CDR2 as YNFKEQ. This CDR3 contains 16 residues.

The table lists this clonotype with many counts. The rearrangement links TRBV4-1 to TRBJ2-1; 7 bases align to TRBD1. Germline CDR1 reads MGHRA; CDR2 reads YSYEKL. Germline trimming cut 3 bases from V and 4 bases from J; bases unmatched to any gene: 6. The CDR3 totals 15 residues. The chain's CDR3 is CASSHPGQSYNEQFF. CDR3 nucleotide sequence: TGCGCCAGCAGCCACCCGGGACAGTCTTACAATGAGCAGTTCTTC.

This clonotype was seen at least ten times. The V call is TRBV6-6, the J call TRBJ2-7; 7 bases agree with TRBD2. The CDR3 extends over 13 amino acids. V shed 2 bases and J 5 bases; nucleotides not matched to a gene: 3. CDR1 MNHNY and CDR2 SVGAGI come from the germline V gene (reference sequence). CDR3 nucleotide sequence: TGTGCCAGCAGTTACCGGGACTACCACGAGCAGTACTTC. It yields the protein CASSYRDYHEQYF.

This clonotype was found once. This may be a read error, as it is one base from a much larger clone. The rearrangement links TRBV6-1 to TRBJ1-2, with 8 bases fitting TRBD1. Germline CDR1 reads MNHNS; CDR2 reads SASEGT. V shed 1 base and J 3 bases; nucleotides not matched to a gene: 4. This CDR3 comprises 15 residues. CDR3 in amino acids: CASSEVKGQDYGYTF. The CDR3 bases are TGTGCCAGCAGTGAAGTTAAGGGACAGGACTATGGCTACACCTTC.

This clonotype was seen just once. The genes are TRBV4-3 and TRBJ2-7, with 7 nucleotides matching TRBD1. Trimming cost V 2 bases and J 6 bases; bases outside gene matches: 10. Germline-derived CDR1 and CDR2 are LGHNA and YSLEER. CDR3 length equals 15 residues. This CDR3 is CASSQTPARDSEQYF. CDR3 nucleotide sequence: TGCGCCAGCAGCCAAACCCCAGCCCGGGACAGCGAGCAGTACTTC.

As regards this clonotype: Its ends do not fully match the called genes, so a read error is possible. V usage is TRBV11-2 and J usage is TRBJ1-1; 9 bases line up with TRBD1. CDR3 length: 15 residues. CDR1 SGHAT and CDR2 FQNNGV come from the germline V gene. CDR3 nucleotide sequence: TGTGCCAGTAGCTTAGAGGGACAGGGTGACACTGAAGCTTTCTTT. It encodes CASSLEGQGDTEAFF.

This clonotype was seen only a few times. A read error may account for a junction end that differs from germline. V gene TRBV19 combines with J gene TRBJ2-7; D is possibly TRBD1 or TRBD2 (5 bases each). The CDR3 sequence is 13 residues long. CDR1 and CDR2 from the germline V gene are LNHDA and SQIVND (reference sequence). In DNA, the CDR3 is TGTGCTAGTAGCCTAGGGACCGCCTACGAGCAGTACTTC. Translated: CASSLGTAYEQYF.

Details on this clonotype: The junction shows a germline mismatch at one end, possibly a read error. The chain is built from TRBV4-2 and TRBJ2-1; TRBD2 aligns across 14 bases. CDR3 length: 18 amino acids. Germline V gene sequence: CDR1 LGHNA, CDR2 YNFKEQ. CDR3 residues: CASRRGLAGGSTYDEQLF. For the CDR3, the DNA is TGTGCCAGTAGACGAGGACTAGCGGGAGGCTCTACCTACGATGAGCAGCTCTTC.

The chain links TRBV14 to TRBJ2-2; perhaps TRBD2 as D (6 bases). Trimming stripped 4 bases from V and 0 bases from J, with 12 bases between. Germline V lookup: CDR1 SGHDN, CDR2 FVKESK. CDR3 size: 16 residues. CDR3 in amino acids: CASSPGGTANTGELFF. The CDR3 DNA reads TGTGCCAGCAGCCCCGGAGGGACGGCGAACACCGGGGAGCTGTTTTTT.

This chain joins TRBV25-1 and TRBJ1-1, with D possibly being TRBD1 (5 bases). Germline CDR1 and CDR2: MGHDK and SYGVNS. The CDR3 spans 14 residues. Between the trimmed V and J ends, which lost 4 bases and 3 bases, there was a span of 12 bases. CDR3 in amino acids: CASSGRQGDTEAFF. As DNA, the CDR3 is TGTGCCAGCAGTGGACGACAAGGGGACACTGAAGCTTTCTTT.

This clonotype was observed a single time. The V gene is TRBV28, the J gene TRBJ1-4; tentatively, D is TRBD1 (6 bases). V shed 8 bases and J shed 8 bases, with 12 bases lying between them. The CDR3 runs 12 residues. Germline CDR1 and CDR2: MDHEN and SYDVKM. The CDR3 loop is CASEQGWEKLFF. The DNA of the CDR3 is TGTGCCAGCGAACAGGGCTGGGAAAAACTGTTTTTT.

A note on this clonotype: Just one base apart from a much larger clone, this may be a read error. This chain uses TRBV30 with TRBJ2-1, with 7 positions matching TRBD2. Trimming removed 3 bases from V and 8 bases from J; junction bases left unmatched: 13. This CDR3 is 15 amino acids long. Germline CDR1 and CDR2: GTSNPN and SVGIG (reference sequence). In DNA form, the CDR3 reads TGTGCCTGGAGGCGACTAACGGGAGGTCGGCATGAGCAGTTCTTC. Translating gives CAWRRLTGGRHEQFF.

This chain connects TRBV5-1 to TRBJ1-1; no clear D. Germline lookup yields CDR1 SGHRS and CDR2 YFSETQ. Trimming removed 0 bases at V and 7 bases at J, with 10 bases between. This CDR3 is built from 13 residues. CDR3 loop: CASSLDVRLEAFF. The DNA of the CDR3 is TGCGCCAGCAGCTTGGATGTCAGGCTTGAAGCTTTCTTT.

A few counts support this clonotype. This sequence joins TRBV5-1 and TRBJ2-1, with 10 bases aligning to TRBD2. Trimming took 0 bases from V and 0 from J; bases not matched to a gene: 6. Germline values: CDR1 SGHRS, CDR2 YFSETQ. This CDR3 has 18 residues. For the CDR3, the DNA is TGCGCCAGCAGCTTGGGACTAGCGGGCCTTAGCTCCTACAATGAGCAGTTCTTC. The encoded protein is CASSLGLAGLSSYNEQFF.

This clonotype was counted between two and nine times. A much larger clone differs by one base, so this may be a read error. CDR3 bases: TGCGCCAGCAGCCACATAAAGCCCGCTCGGACTAGCTCGAACACCGGGGAGCGGTTTTTT. It specifies CASSHIKPARTSSNTGERFF. V gene TRBV4-1 combines with J gene TRBJ2-2; 8 positions match TRBD2. Germline V gene data show CDR1 as MGHRA and CDR2 as YSYEKL. This CDR3 has 20 residues.

V and J are TRBV6-5 and TRBJ2-1; 7 positions agree with TRBD2. CDR1 is MNHEY and CDR2 is SVGAGI in the germline V gene. V was clipped by 6 bases and J by 4 bases; unmatched bases: 9. CDR3 size: 15 residues. DNA for the CDR3: TGTGCCAGCAGGGGGGGGTACATAACTTACAATGAGCAGTTCTTC. It encodes CASRGGYITYNEQFF.

This clonotype occurred many times. The chain combines TRBV28 with TRBJ2-7; D not certain. CDR1 is MDHEN, CDR2 SYDVKM, per germline. The CDR3 runs 12 residues. V lost 8 bases and J 5 bases, leaving 13 bases between the germline ends. The CDR3 DNA reads as TGTGCCAGCGGGGAAGAAGGTGACGAGCAGTACTTC. The encoded protein is CASGEEGDEQYF.